The clone carrying this T cell receptor beta chain was counted a few times. Its antigen is unknown. This entry comes from a study of cytomegalovirus exposure and HLA in healthy donors. The CDR3 is 15 residues long. V shed 7 bases, J shed 0 bases, and the junction held 6 bases outside the gene matches. Germline values: CDR1 SNHLY, CDR2 FYNNEI. Study-level results: Rates of TCR association differed by HLA locus in a later analysis, with DRB1 highest and HLA-C lowest.

With 60 Vbeta and 13 Jbeta primers, the PCR was carried out. Generated by immunoSEQ multiplex PCR, the TCRdb table keeps only in-frame clones and is missing some. The table shows over 60,000 clones, with about 69% occurring only once. The sequenced material came from PBMCs. This sequence originates from a woman aged 25 to 45 in good health and CMV-seronegative. The rearrangement joins TRBV2 to TRBJ1-3, with TRBD1 identical over 7 bases. The CDR3 spells CASKVGGYSGNTIYF. CDR3 nucleotide sequence: TGTGCCAGCAAAGTAGGGGGCTACTCTGGAAACACCATATATTTT.